This T cell receptor (beta chain) appears in the sequencing data of a study of OX40 agonist ivuxolimab in advanced cancers. Study background: Prior therapy, whether anti-PD-1, anti-PD-L1 or anti-CTLA-4, was allowed, and less than 45% had some.

In the case of this clone: No antigen is known for it.

Points from the study as a whole: More expanded clones were found, on average, in CD8+ than in CD4+ T cells. CD4+ and CD8+ blood T cells expanded clonally by week 6 at 0.1 to 3.0 mg/kg.

Clones were sequenced by immunoSEQ multiplex PCR, and TCRdb holds only the in-frame ones, with some missing. The sample holds 20,000 or so clones, around 81% seen once. Germline V gene sequence: CDR1 MGHRA, CDR2 YSYEKL. The CDR3 has 14 residues. Trimming pared 0 bases from V and 5 bases from J, leaving 11 bases between. This sample comprised CD4+ or CD8+ T cells sorted from blood, obtained in a trial of the OX40 agonist ivuxolimab. The sequence was collected from an adult with an advanced solid tumor such as melanoma, head and neck, liver or kidney cancer. The gene calls are TRBV4-1 and TRBJ2-7; D possibly corresponds to TRBD2 (6 bases). The CDR3 region is CASSQESWGDEQYF. CDR3 bases: TGCGCCAGCAGCCAAGAAAGCTGGGGGGACGAGCAGTACTTC.